What follows are 29 T cell receptor beta chains derived from one specimen sequenced in a study of molecular identifiers for immune sequencing clone quantification. Each CDR3 protein gets one entry after TCRdb re-called the PCR reads with MiXCR. Among nearly 650,000 distinct CDR3 sequences listed, about 25% were seen once. The material sequenced was naive CD8+ T cells from blood, with Jurkat cell RNA spiked in. Described subset: FACS-sorted CD8+CD4-CCR7+CD45RA+ naive T cells. The receptors here all came from a human donor in good health. Some libraries in this study had Jurkat cell RNA spiked in.

A remark on this clonotype: One end of the junction does not line up with germline, which may come from a read error. The gene calls are TRBV14 and TRBJ2-1; D is unclear. CDR3 size: 14 residues. Germline CDR1 SGHDN, CDR2 FVKESK. The CDR3 here is CTSSNTLTRDEQFF. In DNA, the CDR3 is TGTACCAGCAGCAACACCCTCACGAGAGATGAGCAGTTCTTC.

In this sample, this clonotype turned up many times. The genes are TRBV6-1 and TRBJ1-5; 8 bases match TRBD1. The CDR3 totals 15 residues. Germline values: CDR1 MNHNS, CDR2 SASEGT. Losses at the gene ends were 9 bases for V and 2 bases for J; bases not matched to a gene: 9. This CDR3 reads CARRTGSVGNQPQHF. In DNA form, the CDR3 reads TGTGCCAGGAGGACAGGGTCGGTTGGCAATCAGCCCCAGCATTTT.

This clonotype was seen more than once but under ten times. The V and J genes are TRBV19 and TRBJ1-1; D is uncertain. Per the germline V gene, CDR1 is LNHDA and CDR2 is SQIVND (reference sequence). V was cut by 0 bases and J by 1 base, with 3 bases left in between. The CDR3 length is 13 residues. This CDR3 reads CASSIDPNTEAFF. In DNA, the CDR3 is TGTGCCAGTAGTATAGACCCGAACACTGAAGCTTTCTTT.

The rearrangement joins TRBV6-5 to TRBJ2-5; 8 positions match TRBD2. The V gene end was trimmed by 2 bases and the J gene end by 7 bases; junction bases not matched to a gene: 12. Germline V gene lookup returns CDR1 MNHEY and CDR2 SVGAGI. This CDR3 is built from 16 residues. CDR3 coding DNA: TGTGCCAGCAGTTACACCGAGACTAGCGCTGGTGGGACCCAGTACTTC. Translation: CASSYTETSAGGTQYF.

A few counts support this clonotype. This chain connects TRBV27 to TRBJ2-7; TRBD2 aligns across 16 bases. With 5 bases clipped from V and 2 bases from J, the junction kept 3 bases outside the gene matches. CDR1 is MNHEY, CDR2 SMNVEV, per germline (reference sequence). This CDR3 has 16 amino acids. CDR3 DNA sequence: TGTGCCAGCAGTCCCGGGACTAGCGGGAGGGCCTACGAGCAGTACTTC. Translated, it gives CASSPGTSGRAYEQYF.

This clonotype was detected a few times. The genes are TRBV20-1 and TRBJ2-7; 7 nucleotides agree with TRBD2. From germline, CDR1 is DFQATT and CDR2 SNEGSKA (reference sequence). The ends lost 0 bases at V and 2 bases at J; junction bases unmatched: 10. This CDR3 has 16 amino acids. CDR3: CSARDLGGTDTYEQYF. DNA for the CDR3: TGCAGTGCTAGAGATTTGGGAGGGACGGACACCTACGAGCAGTACTTC.

About this clonotype itself: Just one base apart from a much larger clone, this may be a read error. The chain recombines TRBV27 with TRBJ1-5; D unresolved. Germline CDR1 and CDR2: MNHEY and SMNVEV (reference sequence). V was shortened by 5 bases and J by 0 bases, with 14 bases between the two germline ends. This CDR3 has 16 amino acids. Written as DNA, the CDR3 is TGTGCCAGCAGTATATATGGCACCTATAGCAATCAGCCCCAGCATTTT. This sequence encodes CASSIYGTYSNQPQHF.

This clonotype appeared a few times. The CDR3 spells CASSQSLREEAFF. CDR3 bases: TGTGCCAGCAGCCAATCGTTACGGGAAGAAGCTTTCTTT. The chain joins TRBV16 to TRBJ1-1; no clear D. CDR1 and CDR2 (germline): KGHSY, FQNENV. V dropped 0 bases and J dropped 8 bases, with 10 bases sitting between them. CDR3 length: 13 residues.

This clonotype appeared a few times. The J gene is TRBJ1-1, the V gene TRBV30; 7 bases match TRBD1. The CDR3 extends over 15 amino acids. Trimming cost V 3 bases and J 3 bases; bases outside gene matches: 10. The V gene's germline CDR1 is GTSNPN and CDR2 SVGIG (reference sequence). This chain's CDR3 is CAWSQPRGGDTEAFF. The CDR3 DNA reads TGTGCCTGGAGCCAACCCAGGGGGGGGGACACTGAAGCTTTCTTT.

This clonotype was seen at least ten times. This chain connects TRBV12-3 or TRBV12-4 to TRBJ2-2, with D perhaps TRBD2 (8 bases). V lost 6 bases to trimming and J lost 6 bases, with 17 bases between them. This CDR3 is built from 15 residues. The CDR3 here is CASRGLGGPAGELFF. The DNA of the CDR3 is TGTGCCAGCAGGGGACTAGGGGGCCCTGCCGGGGAGCTGTTTTTT.

This clonotype appeared many times. This sequence joins TRBV5-1 and TRBJ2-1; no firm D call. Germline loops: CDR1 SGHRS, CDR2 YFSETQ. Trimming took 7 bases from V and 4 from J, leaving 12 bases between them. The CDR3 covers 13 residues. This CDR3 reads CASYGIGYNEQFF. CDR3 in DNA: TGCGCCAGCTATGGGATCGGGTACAATGAGCAGTTCTTC.

This clonotype has only a few counts. The rearrangement links TRBV12-3 or TRBV12-4 to TRBJ1-4; the match to TRBD1 covers 7 bases. V was pared by 6 bases and J by 4 bases, with 8 bases of the junction left unmatched. CDR3 length: 15 amino acids. The CDR3 sequence is CASRRDGTDNEKLFF. The CDR3 region has the DNA TGTGCCAGCAGGAGGGACGGGACAGATAATGAAAAACTGTTTTTT.

As concerns this clonotype: Its ends do not fully match the called genes, so a read error is possible. This chain uses TRBV6-2 or TRBV6-3 with TRBJ2-7; D ambiguous. Germline assignment: CDR1 MNHEY and CDR2 SVGEGT. The CDR3 covers 13 residues. In nucleotides, the CDR3 is TGTGCCAGCAGTAGGACGGCGGCCTACGATCAGTACTTC. Its protein is CASSRTAAYDQYF.

The gene calls are TRBV7-9 and TRBJ1-2; 7 nucleotides align to TRBD1. Germline V gives CDR1 SEHNR, CDR2 FQNEAQ (reference sequence). J was trimmed by 1 base and V by 4 bases; bases with no gene match: 9. The CDR3 is 16 amino acids. The CDR3 region is CASSSNYRGDNYGYTF. The CDR3 region has the DNA TGTGCCAGCAGCTCAAACTACAGGGGCGATAACTATGGCTACACCTTC.

Regarding this clonotype: The junction differs from germline at one of its ends, possibly a read error. The chain joins TRBV5-1 to TRBJ2-3, with D perhaps TRBD1 (6 bases). This CDR3 has 18 amino acids. Per germline, CDR1 SGHRS and CDR2 YFSETQ. CDR3: CASGLRTGTTLLWDTQYF. CDR3 coding DNA: TGCGCCAGCGGCTTGAGAACCGGGACAACGCTCCTATGGGATACGCAGTATTTT.

This clonotype was seen only a few times. The chain joins TRBV6-5 to TRBJ1-2; tentative D call: TRBD1 (6 bases). The germline V gene has CDR1 MNHEY and CDR2 SVGAGI. Between the trimmed V and J ends, which lost 4 bases and 1 base, there was a span of 19 bases. The CDR3 has 17 amino acids. In DNA form, the CDR3 reads TGTGCCAGCAGTTTCAAACCTTCCAGGGGTATTAACTATGGCTACACCTTC. This translates into CASSFKPSRGINYGYTF.

CDR3 DNA: TGTGCCAGCAGTGACTCCTCACGGCGGGGTAATGAGCAGTTCTTC. Protein product: CASSDSSRRGNEQFF. The V and J genes are TRBV6-4 and TRBJ2-1; possible D gene TRBD2, 6 bases. With 0 bases removed from V and 7 bases from J, the gap between germline ends came to 13 bases. Germline CDR1 and CDR2: MRHNA and SNTAGT. There are 15 residues in the CDR3.

A remark on this clonotype: Being one base from a much bigger clone, this may be a read error. This chain connects TRBV4-3 to TRBJ2-7; tentatively, D is TRBD1 (5 bases). Looked up from germline, CDR1 is LGHNA and CDR2 is YSLEER. The CDR3 loop spans 15 amino acids. The CDR3 sequence: CASSQDSQGGYGQYF. Here the CDR3 DNA reads TGCGCCAGCAGCCAAGATTCCCAGGGTGGGTACGGGCAGTACTTC.

Points on this clonotype: A single base separates this from a much larger clone, so it may be a read error. This chain joins TRBV12-3 or TRBV12-4 and TRBJ1-6; no definite D call. Trimming took off 3 bases at V and 9 bases at J, with 12 bases between the two ends. This CDR3 region has 14 residues. This CDR3 is CASSLLGFGSPLHF. CDR3 coding DNA: TGTGCCAGCAGTTTGTTAGGGTTCGGTTCACCCCTCCACTTT.

The chain links TRBV20-1 to TRBJ1-1; maybe TRBD1 (6 bases). In germline, CDR1 is DFQATT, CDR2 SNEGSKA (reference sequence). V lost 3 bases to trimming and J lost 4 bases, with 6 bases between them. The CDR3 contains 11 residues. The CDR3 DNA sequence: TGCAGTGCTAGCAGGGGCACTGAAGCTTTCTTT. The encoded protein is CSASRGTEAFF.

The chain couples TRBV5-1 to TRBJ2-7, with no clear D. The CDR3 totals 16 residues. CDR1 and CDR2 from the germline V gene are SGHRS and YFSETQ. V was shortened by 0 bases and J by 0 bases, with 13 bases between the two germline ends. DNA for the CDR3: TGCGCCAGCAGCTTGGTGGCGTCAGGCTTCTCCTACGAGCAGTACTTC. This gives the protein CASSLVASGFSYEQYF. Full variable domain (outside the CDR3, taken from reference TRBV5-1 and TRBJ2-7): KAGVTQTPRYLIKTRGQQVTLSCSPISGHRSVSWYQQTPGQGLQFLFEYFSETQRNKGNFPGRFSGRQFSNSRSEMNVSTLELGDSALYLCASSLVASGFSYEQYFGPGTRLTVT.

This clonotype came up many times. The chain has TRBV5-4 and TRBJ1-4, with D unclear. V gave up 3 bases and J gave up 5 bases, with 11 bases separating them. This CDR3 is 14 amino acids long. Germline values: CDR1 SGHNT, CDR2 YYREEE (reference sequence). Here the CDR3 DNA reads TGTGCCAGCAGCTCCCGGGGAGGAAATGAAAAACTGTTTTTT. Translating it yields CASSSRGGNEKLFF.

The DNA for the CDR3 is TGCAGTGCTAGAATCCTCCAGGCTGGCTACGAGCAGTACTTC. Encoded protein: CSARILQAGYEQYF. The chain uses TRBV20-1 and TRBJ2-7; no firm D call. With 2 bases removed from V and 3 bases from J, the gap between germline ends came to 14 bases. This CDR3 region has 14 residues. Germline values: CDR1 DFQATT, CDR2 SNEGSKA (reference sequence).

A note on this clonotype: This may be a read error, as it is one base from a much larger clone. J is TRBJ2-3 and V is TRBV27, with D possibly matching TRBD1 (6 bases). The CDR3 sequence is 15 residues long. V was clipped by 4 bases and J by 6 bases, with 17 bases between them. The germline V gene has CDR1 MNHEY and CDR2 SMNVEV (reference sequence). The CDR3 region is CASSSEQGTMDTQYF. The CDR3, as DNA: TGTGCCAGCAGTTCAGAACAGGGTACAATGGATACGCAGTATTTT.

This clonotype turned up a few times. The gene calls are TRBV21-1 and TRBJ2-6; the table calls TRBD1, which could not be checked here. TRBV21-1 has pseudogene status. CDR3 length: 16 amino acids. The DNA for the CDR3 is TGTGCCAGCTTAACCGGGGATTTGGAGGGGGCCAACGTCCTGACTTTC. Translating gives CASLTGDLEGANVLTF.

V gene TRBV3-1 combines with J gene TRBJ2-6; D is perhaps TRBD1 or TRBD2 (5 bases each). The V end lost 1 base, the J end lost 4 bases, and 11 bases lay between the germline ends. CDR3 size: 16 residues. In germline, CDR1 is LGHDT, CDR2 YNNKEL (reference sequence). The DNA for the CDR3 is TGTGCCAGCAGCCAAGGTTACGGGGCCGGGGCCAACGTCCTGACTTTC. Translated: CASSQGYGAGANVLTF.

This clonotype was counted only a few times. J is TRBJ1-2 and V is TRBV4-3; D gene uncertain. Trimming cost V 4 bases and J 0 bases, with 12 bases left between them. The CDR3 has 15 amino acids. Looked up from germline, CDR1 is LGHNA and CDR2 is YSLEER. CDR3 sequence: CASSPAQVSNYGYTF. For the CDR3, the DNA is TGCGCCAGCAGCCCCGCCCAGGTTTCTAACTATGGCTACACCTTC.

This clonotype was counted ten times or more. The CDR3 nucleotides are TGTGCCAGCAGCCCCCCCCTCGCCGGGGAGCTGTTTTTT. Translation gives CASSPPLAGELFF. This chain links TRBV7-9 with TRBJ2-2; no firm D call. Trimming took 5 bases from V and 6 from J, leaving 10 bases between them. This CDR3 region has 13 residues. Germline-derived CDR1 and CDR2 are SEHNR and FQNEAQ (reference sequence). The full variable domain, in which reference TRBV7-9 and TRBJ2-2 provide the parts outside the CDR3, is DTGVSQNPRHKITKRGQNVTFRCDPISEHNRLYWYRQTLGQGPEFLTYFQNEAQLEKSRLLSDRFSAERPKGSFSTLEIQRTEQGDSAMYLCASSPPLAGELFFGEGSRLTVL.

In this sample, this clonotype turned up once. The junction shows a germline mismatch at one end, possibly a read error. The V gene is TRBV30, the J gene TRBJ1-2, with TRBD1 matching 7 bases. Germline CDR1 GTSNPN, CDR2 SVGIG (reference sequence). The CDR3 is made up of 12 amino acids. The CDR3 spells CAWSWKGAGNTF. CDR3 nucleotides: TGTGCCTGGAGTTGGAAGGGGGCTGGCAACACCTTC.